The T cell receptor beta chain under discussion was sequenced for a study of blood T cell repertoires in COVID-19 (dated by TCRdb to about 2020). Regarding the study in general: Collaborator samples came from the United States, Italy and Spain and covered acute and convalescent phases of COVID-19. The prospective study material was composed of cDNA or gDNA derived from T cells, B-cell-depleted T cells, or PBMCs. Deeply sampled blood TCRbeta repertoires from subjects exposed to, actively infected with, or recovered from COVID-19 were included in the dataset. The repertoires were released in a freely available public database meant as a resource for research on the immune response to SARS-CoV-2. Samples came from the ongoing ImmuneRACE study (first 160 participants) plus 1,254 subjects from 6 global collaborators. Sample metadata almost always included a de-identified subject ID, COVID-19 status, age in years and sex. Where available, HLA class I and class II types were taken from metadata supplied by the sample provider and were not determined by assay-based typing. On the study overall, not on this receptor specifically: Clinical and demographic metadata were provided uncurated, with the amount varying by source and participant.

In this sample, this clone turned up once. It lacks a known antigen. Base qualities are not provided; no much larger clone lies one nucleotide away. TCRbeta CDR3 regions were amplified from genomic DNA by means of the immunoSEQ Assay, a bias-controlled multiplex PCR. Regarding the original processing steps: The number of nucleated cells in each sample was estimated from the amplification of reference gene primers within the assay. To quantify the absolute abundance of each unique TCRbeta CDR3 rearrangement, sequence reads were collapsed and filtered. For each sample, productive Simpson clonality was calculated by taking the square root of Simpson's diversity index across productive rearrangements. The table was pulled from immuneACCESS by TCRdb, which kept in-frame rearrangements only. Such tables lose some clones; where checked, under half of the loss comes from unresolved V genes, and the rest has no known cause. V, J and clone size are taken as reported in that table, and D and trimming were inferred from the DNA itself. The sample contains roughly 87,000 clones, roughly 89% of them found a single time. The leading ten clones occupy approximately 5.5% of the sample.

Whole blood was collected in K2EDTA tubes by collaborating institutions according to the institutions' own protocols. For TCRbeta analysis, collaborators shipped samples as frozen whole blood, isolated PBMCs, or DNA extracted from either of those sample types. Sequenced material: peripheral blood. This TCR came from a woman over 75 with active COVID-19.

The nucleotide sequence is TGTGCCATCAGAAGGGGACTAGCGGAGACCTACGAGCAGTACTTC. This sequence encodes CAIRRGLAETYEQYF. The rearrangement combines TRBV10-3 with TRBJ2-7, and TRBD2 matches 11 of the central bases. Spanning cysteine to phenylalanine, the CDR3 consists of 15 amino acids. Only the CDR3 DNA stays, 45 bases, in frame from base 1. Trimming takes 6 bases off V and 2 bases off J; junction bases not matched to a gene: 6. The CDR1 and CDR2 encoded by the germline V gene are ENHRY and SYGVKD.